The 23 T cell receptor beta chains below were found in one sample sequenced in a study of OX40 agonist ivuxolimab in advanced cancers. Sequencing was performed with immunoSEQ multiplex PCR; in TCRdb, only in-frame clones are kept and a portion is missing. Of 65,000 to 95,000 clones detected, roughly 87% appear once; the ten largest clones hold less than 0.35%. The sequencing here drew on CD4+ or CD8+ T cells sorted from blood, taken in a trial of the OX40 agonist ivuxolimab. The receptors shown here come from an adult with an advanced solid tumor such as melanoma, head and neck, liver or kidney cancer.

The V and J genes are TRBV6-1 and TRBJ1-3; D remains unclear. The CDR3 extends over 14 amino acids. Trimming removed 9 bases at V and 4 bases at J, with 16 bases between. In germline, CDR1 is MNHNS, CDR2 SASEGT. CDR3 coding DNA: TGTGCCAGTGTATCTTTGTGGCCCGGAAACACCATATATTTT. This codes for CASVSLWPGNTIYF.

A note on this clone: Germline is not matched at one junction end, which may reflect a read error. The chain joins TRBV7-7 to TRBJ2-3; 8 bases are shared with TRBD2. The CDR3 is made up of 15 amino acids. Per germline, CDR1 SSHAT and CDR2 FNYEAQ (reference sequence). The CDR3 reads CASSTGTSVTDTQYF. The CDR3 DNA reads TGTGCTAGCAGCACCGGGACTAGTGTCACAGATACGCAGTATTTT. The full variable domain, completed using reference TRBV7-7 and TRBJ2-3, is GAGVSQSPRYKVTKRGQDVTLRCDPISSHATLYWYQQALGQGPEFLTYFNYEAQPDKSGLPSDRFSAERPEGSISTLTIQRTEQRDSAMYRCASSTGTSVTDTQYFGPGTRLTVL.

The rearrangement joins TRBV6-6 to TRBJ1-5, with D perhaps matching TRBD1 (5 bases). Trimming pared 5 bases from V and 3 bases from J, leaving 14 bases between. This CDR3 spans 15 amino acids. Germline assignment: CDR1 MNHNY and CDR2 SVGAGI (reference sequence). CDR3 protein: CASSLGAGNNQPQHF. The CDR3 coding sequence is TGTGCCAGCAGTCTCGGGGCGGGTAACAATCAGCCCCAGCATTTT.

V and J are TRBV19 and TRBJ2-2, with unresolved D. CDR1 and CDR2 from the germline V gene are LNHDA and SQIVND (reference sequence). CDR3 length: 14 amino acids. The germline V and J ends were trimmed by 2 bases and 3 bases, with 7 bases remaining between them. CDR3 coding DNA: TGTGCCAGTAGTATAACGACTTACACCGGGGAGCTGTTTTTT. This sequence encodes CASSITTYTGELFF. Looking up the rest from reference TRBV19 and TRBJ2-2 gives the full variable domain: DGGITQSPKYLFRKEGQNVTLSCEQNLNHDAMYWYRQDPGQGLRLIYYSQIVNDFQKGDIAEGYSVSREKKESFPLTVTSAQKNPTAFYLCASSITTYTGELFFGEGSRLTVL.

The gene calls are TRBV5-1 and TRBJ2-3; tentatively, D is TRBD1 (7 bases). Trimming took 0 bases from V and 4 from J, leaving 15 bases between them. This CDR3 spans 16 amino acids. Germline CDR1 SGHRS, CDR2 YFSETQ. CDR3: CASSLEQGGVSDTQYF. In nucleotides, the CDR3 is TGCGCCAGCAGCTTGGAGCAGGGGGGCGTTTCAGATACGCAGTATTTT.

This chain connects TRBV19 to TRBJ2-7, with 7 bases aligning to TRBD1. The CDR3 is 16 amino acids. The J segment lost 2 bases and the V segment lost 5 bases, leaving 12 bases of the junction unmatched. CDR1 and CDR2 from the germline V gene are LNHDA and SQIVND (reference sequence). The CDR3 reads CASSGPSTGDPYEQYF. The CDR3 DNA reads as TGTGCCAGTAGTGGCCCTTCCACAGGGGACCCCTACGAGCAGTACTTC.

The chain has TRBV2 and TRBJ1-2, with a tentative D call TRBD1 (6 bases). The CDR3 is made up of 16 amino acids. Looked up from germline, CDR1 is SNHLY and CDR2 is FYNNEI. V was clipped by 6 bases and J by 0 bases, with 17 bases between them. DNA of the CDR3: TGTGCCAGCAGATTAATACGGACAGTCTCTAACTATGGCTACACCTTC. Translation: CASRLIRTVSNYGYTF.

The V gene is TRBV5-6, the J gene TRBJ2-3, with 9 bases that match TRBD2. The V gene end was trimmed by 0 bases and the J gene end by 6 bases; junction bases not matched to a gene: 14. Germline assignment: CDR1 SGHDT and CDR2 YYEEEE. CDR3 length: 18 amino acids. This chain's CDR3 is CASSLVAGGFLRVDTQYF. Written as DNA, the CDR3 is TGTGCCAGCAGCTTGGTGGCGGGGGGGTTTCTGCGAGTGGATACGCAGTATTTT.

The rearrangement joins TRBV28 to TRBJ1-3; D unclear. Trimming stripped 2 bases from V and 0 bases from J, with 2 bases between. The CDR3 sequence is 13 residues long. In germline, CDR1 is MDHEN, CDR2 SYDVKM. The CDR3 DNA reads as TGTGCCAGCAGTTTACCCTCTGGAAACACCATATATTTT. As protein: CASSLPSGNTIYF.

About this clone: Distinct nucleotide sequences in the sample also encode this CDR3. The J gene is TRBJ1-1, the V gene TRBV5-1; the D is unclear. Germline V gene data show CDR1 as SGHRS and CDR2 as YFSETQ. CDR3 length: 12 amino acids. Trimming pared 4 bases from V and 2 bases from J, leaving 6 bases between. CDR3 in amino acids: CASSLSNTEAFF. The DNA of the CDR3 is TGCGCCAGCAGCCTGAGTAACACTGAAGCTTTCTTT.

As to this clone: Other DNA variants within this sample encode the same CDR3. The chain carries TRBV6-5 and TRBJ1-1; D unresolved. The CDR3 contains 11 residues. Germline V CDR1 and CDR2: MNHEY, SVGAGI. Deletions cut 6 bases from V and 1 base from J, with 3 bases between. As DNA, the CDR3 is TGTGCCAGCAGCGGGAACACTGAAGCTTTCTTT. It translates to CASSGNTEAFF.

This clone is a singleton in its sample. The chain carries TRBV11-2 and TRBJ2-2; 9 bases agree with TRBD2. Trimming at V came to 5 bases and at J to 7 bases, leaving 8 bases not matched to a gene. This CDR3 is built from 15 residues. Germline assignment: CDR1 SGHAT and CDR2 FQNNGV. CDR3 sequence reads: CASSSSGTSIGELFF. CDR3 DNA: TGTGCCAGCAGCAGTTCCGGGACTAGCATCGGGGAGCTGTTTTTT.

This sequence joins TRBV6-1 and TRBJ2-1, with 7 nucleotides matching TRBD1. This CDR3 is 15 amino acids long. The V gene end was trimmed by 6 bases and the J gene end by 2 bases; junction bases not matched to a gene: 7. Germline values: CDR1 MNHNS, CDR2 SASEGT. The CDR3 spells CASRAGGPAYNEQFF. CDR3 DNA: TGTGCCAGCAGGGCAGGGGGTCCGGCCTACAATGAGCAGTTCTTC.

This chain uses TRBV6-1 with TRBJ2-2; perhaps TRBD2 as D (5 bases). The CDR3 has 16 amino acids. V was pared by 0 bases and J by 3 bases, with 11 bases between. Germline V lookup: CDR1 MNHNS, CDR2 SASEGT. CDR3 DNA: TGTGCCAGCAGTGAAGCGCTTGGGCGGGACACCGGGGAGCTGTTTTTT. Amino acid sequence: CASSEALGRDTGELFF.

The chain couples TRBV5-5 to TRBJ2-6; D might be TRBD1 (6 bases). This CDR3 region has 16 residues. V was trimmed by 4 bases and J by 1 base, leaving 12 bases between them. In germline, CDR1 is SGHKS, CDR2 YYEKEE (reference sequence). CDR3 nucleotide sequence: TGTGCCAGCAGCATGACAGGTTCGTCTGGGGCCAACGTCCTGACTTTC. Its translation is CASSMTGSSGANVLTF. The full variable domain, completed using reference TRBV5-5 and TRBJ2-6, is DAGVTQSPTHLIKTRGQQVTLRCSPISGHKSVSWYQQVLGQGPQFIFQYYEKEERGRGNFPDRFSARQFPNYSSELNVNALLLGDSALYLCASSMTGSSGANVLTFGAGSRLTVL.

The rearrangement links TRBV6-5 to TRBJ1-5; no firm D call. This CDR3 is built from 13 residues. Trimming took 5 bases from V and 4 from J, leaving 9 bases between them. Germline-derived CDR1 and CDR2 are MNHEY and SVGAGI. CDR3 protein: CASSESRNQPQHF. The CDR3, as DNA: TGTGCCAGCAGTGAAAGCAGGAATCAGCCCCAGCATTTT.

This clone has only a few counts. The chain recombines TRBV7-9 with TRBJ1-2; D may be TRBD1 (5 bases). Per germline, CDR1 SEHNR and CDR2 FQNEAQ (reference sequence). Trimming took 3 bases from V and 7 from J, leaving 9 bases between them. This CDR3 region has 12 residues. CDR3 nucleotide sequence: TGTGCCAGCAGCTTGACAGAGGGTGGCTACACCTTC. This encodes CASSLTEGGYTF. The full variable domain, rest sourced from reference TRBV7-9 and TRBJ1-2, is DTGVSQNPRHKITKRGQNVTFRCDPISEHNRLYWYRQTLGQGPEFLTYFQNEAQLEKSRLLSDRFSAERPKGSFSTLEIQRTEQGDSAMYLCASSLTEGGYTFGSGTRLTVV.

The chain combines TRBV10-1 with TRBJ1-6, with TRBD1 matching 7 bases. V lost 3 bases to trimming and J lost 7 bases; unmatched junction nucleotides: 6. Germline CDR1 WNHNN, CDR2 SYGVQD (reference sequence). The CDR3 is made up of 15 amino acids. The CDR3 loop is CASSDSDRDNSPLHF. The CDR3 DNA reads TGCGCCAGCAGTGATTCTGACAGGGACAATTCACCCCTCCACTTT.

The chain joins TRBV4-1 to TRBJ1-5; no reliable D call. The V end lost 3 bases, the J end lost 0 bases, and 6 bases lay between the germline ends. This CDR3 region has 14 residues. Germline-derived CDR1 and CDR2 are MGHRA and YSYEKL. The CDR3 nucleotides are TGCGCCAGCAGCCATGATCATAGCAATCAGCCCCAGCATTTT. It encodes CASSHDHSNQPQHF.

V usage is TRBV6-1 and J usage is TRBJ1-2; 8 bases are a match to TRBD1. Germline CDR1 and CDR2: MNHNS and SASEGT. Trimming at V came to 6 bases and at J to 5 bases, leaving 8 bases not matched to a gene. The CDR3 spans 14 residues. CDR3 residues: CASRSDRARYGYTF. The CDR3, as DNA: TGTGCCAGCAGGTCGGACAGGGCAAGGTATGGCTACACCTTC.

This clone has a single count. The J gene is TRBJ2-1, the V gene TRBV27, with D possibly being TRBD1 (6 bases). The germline V gene has CDR1 MNHEY and CDR2 SMNVEV (reference sequence). Trimming cost V 0 bases and J 8 bases, with 14 bases left between them. The CDR3 sequence is 15 residues long. CDR3 protein: CASSLSNRVGDEQFF. CDR3 nucleotide sequence: TGTGCCAGCAGTTTATCGAACAGGGTAGGGGATGAGCAGTTCTTC.

V gene TRBV4-1 combines with J gene TRBJ1-1; tentative D call: TRBD1 (6 bases). Germline loops: CDR1 MGHRA, CDR2 YSYEKL. There are 17 residues in the CDR3. The V end lost 3 bases, the J end lost 3 bases, and 20 bases lay between the germline ends. The CDR3 DNA is TGCGCCAGCAGCCACCACTCCCTTGACAGGAAGGACACTGAAGCTTTCTTT. Protein sequence: CASSHHSLDRKDTEAFF.

The chain uses TRBV6-5 and TRBJ2-5; possibly TRBD1 for D (6 bases). V was pared by 5 bases and J by 3 bases, with 13 bases between. The CDR3 is made up of 14 amino acids. CDR1 MNHEY and CDR2 SVGAGI come from the germline V gene. The CDR3 DNA reads TGTGCCAGCAGTATTTACCAGGGGAAAGAGACCCAGTACTTC. It translates to CASSIYQGKETQYF.